These 28 T cell receptor beta chains originate from one sample sequenced in a study of cytomegalovirus exposure and HLA in healthy donors. PCR used 60 Vbeta primers and 13 Jbeta primers. The table came from immunoSEQ multiplex PCR; TCRdb's copy has only in-frame clones and leaves some out. The sample lists tens of thousands of clones; 85% to 90% were seen once. Sequenced sample: PBMCs. All receptors derive from a man aged 18 to 29 in good health and CMV-seronegative.

The chain recombines TRBV5-1 with TRBJ2-3; TRBD2 matches 9 bases. V dropped 0 bases and J dropped 5; count of bases not matched to a gene: 4. CDR1 and CDR2 (germline): SGHRS, YFSETQ. This CDR3 region has 15 residues. This CDR3 is CASSLVLAGVDTQYF. DNA for the CDR3: TGCGCCAGCAGCTTGGTGTTAGCGGGAGTAGATACGCAGTATTTT. The full variable domain, completed using reference TRBV5-1 and TRBJ2-3, is KAGVTQTPRYLIKTRGQQVTLSCSPISGHRSVSWYQQTPGQGLQFLFEYFSETQRNKGNFPGRFSGRQFSNSRSEMNVSTLELGDSALYLCASSLVLAGVDTQYFGPGTRLTVL.

This chain joins TRBV15 and TRBJ2-7; D might be TRBD1 (6 bases). The CDR3 runs to 17 residues. CDR1 is LNHNV and CDR2 is YYDKDF in the germline V gene (reference sequence). V lost 0 bases and J lost 1, with 16 bases in between. For the CDR3, the DNA is TGTGCCACCAGCAGAGATTACGGCAGGGGTGGTTCCTACGAGCAGTACTTC. Translation gives CATSRDYGRGGSYEQYF.

The CDR3 region is CASSQTGYGGYTF. For the CDR3, the DNA is TGCGCCAGCAGCCAGACAGGATACGGTGGCTACACCTTC. This chain connects TRBV4-3 to TRBJ1-2; D perhaps matches TRBD1 (6 bases). The CDR3 has 13 amino acids. Germline-derived CDR1 and CDR2 are LGHNA and YSLEER. The V gene lost 3 bases and the J gene lost 7 bases, with 12 bases spanning the gap.

DNA for the CDR3: TGTGCCAGCAGTTTAGGGGCCCAGGCGAAAACTCAGAACACTGAAGCTTTCTTT. It yields the protein CASSLGAQAKTQNTEAFF. The chain carries TRBV27 and TRBJ1-1, with D perhaps matching TRBD1 (5 bases). This CDR3 comprises 18 residues. Germline values: CDR1 MNHEY, CDR2 SMNVEV (reference sequence). The V gene lost 2 bases and the J gene lost 1 base, with 20 bases spanning the gap.

V is TRBV30 and J is TRBJ2-5, with 8 nucleotides matching TRBD1. The CDR3 loop spans 15 amino acids. After removal of 3 bases from V and 1 base from J, the junction contained 7 bases not matched to a gene. Germline lookup yields CDR1 GTSNPN and CDR2 SVGIG (reference sequence). The DNA for the CDR3 is TGTGCCTGGAGCGGGACAGGCGGGACCCAAGAGACCCAGTACTTC. Amino acid sequence: CAWSGTGGTQETQYF.

The chain couples TRBV7-2 to TRBJ2-1, with D maybe TRBD2 (6 bases). The CDR3 extends over 13 amino acids. V was pared by 6 bases and J by 5 bases, with 11 bases between. The V gene's germline CDR1 is SGHTA and CDR2 FQGNSA. The CDR3 region has the DNA TGTGCCAGCAGGCGGGGATACGACAATGAGCAGTTCTTC. This sequence encodes CASRRGYDNEQFF. Complete variable domain (other parts from reference TRBV7-2 and TRBJ2-1): GAGVSQSPSNKVTEKGKDVELRCDPISGHTALYWYRQSLGQGLEFLIYFQGNSAPDKSGLPSDRFSAERTGGSVSTLTIQRTQQEDSAVYLCASRRGYDNEQFFGPGTRLTVL.

This chain uses TRBV7-9 with TRBJ2-5; no definite D call. With 3 bases removed from V and 3 bases from J, the gap between germline ends came to 14 bases. CDR1 SEHNR and CDR2 FQNEAQ come from the germline V gene (reference sequence). CDR3 size: 15 residues. CDR3 loop: CASSFIVGAEETQYF. The CDR3 DNA reads as TGTGCCAGCAGCTTTATAGTAGGAGCAGAAGAGACCCAGTACTTC.

In this sample, this clone turned up a few times. The chain joins TRBV4-2 to TRBJ1-5, with D maybe TRBD1 (5 bases). Per germline, CDR1 LGHNA and CDR2 YNFKEQ. V was trimmed by 0 bases and J by 6 bases, leaving 12 bases between them. The CDR3 runs to 15 residues. In DNA, the CDR3 is TGTGCCAGCAGCCAAGAAACCAGGGTGAGTCAGCCCCAGCATTTT. It codes for CASSQETRVSQPQHF.

The gene calls are TRBV2 and TRBJ2-2; D might be TRBD1 (6 bases). The CDR3 sequence is 14 residues long. CDR1 and CDR2 (germline): SNHLY, FYNNEI. V was pared by 6 bases and J by 9 bases, with 17 bases between. CDR3 coding DNA: TGTGCCAGCAGCGTCAAACAGGGCTCGAGGGAGCTGTTTTTT. Translation gives CASSVKQGSRELFF.

This sequence joins TRBV5-1 and TRBJ2-1; 12 bases are a match to TRBD2. Germline CDR1 reads SGHRS; CDR2 reads YFSETQ. This CDR3 contains 17 residues. V trimming: 4 bases; J trimming: 9 bases; junction bases outside the gene matches: 14. CDR3 DNA: TGCGCCAGCAGCCTCTCGGCTAGCGGGAGGGCCAGGGTTGAGCAGTTCTTC. This translates into CASSLSASGRARVEQFF.

The chain uses TRBV28 and TRBJ1-1; 7 nucleotides align to TRBD1. This CDR3 is 17 amino acids long. CDR1 is MDHEN, CDR2 SYDVKM, per germline. With 4 bases clipped from V and 3 bases from J, the junction kept 14 bases outside the gene matches. CDR3 residues: CASSSGGRPHQDTEAFF. The CDR3 DNA is TGTGCCAGCAGTTCAGGGGGGAGGCCCCACCAGGACACTGAAGCTTTCTTT.

To note about this clone: At the DNA level, this CDR3 is encoded by other sequences in the same sample as well. The chain uses TRBV18 and TRBJ1-2, with 8 bases aligning to TRBD1. Germline CDR1 KGHSH, CDR2 LQKENI. The CDR3 totals 13 residues. With 3 bases clipped from V and 3 bases from J, the junction kept 0 bases outside the gene matches. CDR3 sequence: CASSPDRDYGYTF. CDR3 in DNA: TGTGCCAGCTCACCGGACAGGGACTATGGCTACACCTTC.

This sequence joins TRBV11-3 and TRBJ2-1; 10 nucleotides line up with TRBD2. This CDR3 comprises 15 residues. CDR1 is SGHNT, CDR2 YENEEA, per germline. The trim removed 4 bases at V and 7 bases at J, leaving 7 bases unmatched. CDR3 nucleotide sequence: TGTGCCAGCAGCTCTAGCGGGAGAAGTTGGAATGAGCAGTTCTTC. This sequence encodes CASSSSGRSWNEQFF.

The V gene is TRBV5-5, the J gene TRBJ1-5, with 8 bases identical to TRBD1. The germline gives CDR1 SGHKS, CDR2 YYEKEE (reference sequence). CDR3 size: 16 residues. V shed 2 bases, J shed 4 bases, and the junction held 8 bases outside the gene matches. DNA for the CDR3: TGTGCCAGCAGCTTAAGGTTTGACAGGGGAAATCAGCCCCAGCATTTT. This codes for CASSLRFDRGNQPQHF.

The chain uses TRBV18 and TRBJ1-2; tentative D call: TRBD1 (6 bases). The germline V gene has CDR1 KGHSH and CDR2 LQKENI. The CDR3 extends over 13 amino acids. V was clipped by 3 bases and J by 6 bases, with 11 bases between them. The CDR3 sequence: CASSPPHRDGYTF. The CDR3 DNA is TGTGCCAGCTCACCGCCCCACAGGGATGGCTACACCTTC.

The V and J genes are TRBV15 and TRBJ1-2; 7 bases fit TRBD1. J lost 8 bases, V lost 5 bases, and 8 bases had no gene match. The CDR3 sequence is 13 residues long. Germline lookup yields CDR1 LNHNV and CDR2 YYDKDF (reference sequence). CDR3 in DNA: TGTGCCACCAGCGGGAGACAGGGTTTAGGCTACACCTTC. This encodes CATSGRQGLGYTF.

The gene calls are TRBV7-2 and TRBJ2-7, with 8 bases identical to TRBD2. Germline V gene sequence: CDR1 SGHTA, CDR2 FQGNSA. CDR3 length: 14 residues. V dropped 5 bases and J dropped 0; count of bases not matched to a gene: 3. Written as DNA, the CDR3 is TGTGCCAGCAGCACTAGCGGCACCTCCTACGAGCAGTACTTC. This translates into CASSTSGTSYEQYF. The full variable domain, with the rest looked up from reference TRBV7-2 and TRBJ2-7, is GAGVSQSPSNKVTEKGKDVELRCDPISGHTALYWYRQSLGQGLEFLIYFQGNSAPDKSGLPSDRFSAERTGGSVSTLTIQRTQQEDSAVYLCASSTSGTSYEQYFGPGTRLTVT.

This rearrangement joins TRBV29-1 to TRBJ1-2; a possible D gene is TRBD1 (6 bases). The V and J ends lost 4 bases and 6 bases respectively, with 15 bases between them. The CDR3 runs 13 residues. Germline assignment: CDR1 SQVTM and CDR2 ANQGSEA. DNA of the CDR3: TGCAGCGTTGGAATGGCACAGGGAAATGGCTACACCTTC. Its translation is CSVGMAQGNGYTF.

CDR3 region: CASSPASGQTDTQYF. The CDR3, as DNA: TGTGCCAGCAGCCCTGCTAGCGGCCAAACAGATACGCAGTATTTT. This chain joins TRBV7-3 and TRBJ2-3; 7 nucleotides agree with TRBD2. Germline values: CDR1 SGHTA, CDR2 FQGTGA. The CDR3 is made up of 15 amino acids. Unmatched junction bases numbered 8, after V lost 5 bases and J lost 3 bases.

The chain employs TRBV18 and TRBJ2-5, with 8 positions matching TRBD1. The germline V gene has CDR1 KGHSH and CDR2 LQKENI. The CDR3 length is 14 residues. V shed 4 bases, J shed 2 bases, and the junction held 3 bases outside the gene matches. CDR3 sequence: CASSRQGAQETQYF. CDR3 DNA sequence: TGTGCCAGCTCACGGCAGGGGGCTCAAGAGACCCAGTACTTC.

The gene calls are TRBV2 and TRBJ2-5, with D possibly TRBD2 on 7 matching bases. The CDR3 is made up of 14 amino acids. V was clipped by 4 bases and J by 4 bases, with 13 bases between them. Germline-derived CDR1 and CDR2 are SNHLY and FYNNEI. The CDR3 spells CASSGGGLGETQYF. The CDR3 coding sequence is TGTGCCAGCAGTGGGGGGGGCTTGGGAGAGACCCAGTACTTC.

The chain has TRBV19 and TRBJ2-7; perhaps TRBD1 as D (5 bases). Germline CDR1 reads LNHDA; CDR2 reads SQIVND (reference sequence). V gave up 6 bases and J gave up 7 bases, with 13 bases separating them. The CDR3 spans 12 residues. The CDR3 DNA reads as TGTGCCAGTAGCCCCCGGCAGGGAGAGCAGTACTTC. The encoded protein is CASSPRQGEQYF.

The chain joins TRBV7-8 to TRBJ2-7; TRBD2 agrees at 9 bases. The CDR3 loop spans 14 amino acids. Trimming took 9 bases from V and 6 from J; bases not matched to a gene: 12. The germline CDR1 and CDR2 sequences are SGHVS and FQNEAQ. The CDR3 spells CASLGGGRAGEQYF. For the CDR3, the DNA is TGTGCCAGTCTGGGAGGCGGGAGGGCGGGCGAGCAGTACTTC.

The chain is built from TRBV7-9 and TRBJ1-1; no firm D call. There are 10 residues in the CDR3. From germline, CDR1 is SEHNR and CDR2 FQNEAQ (reference sequence). V lost 8 bases to trimming and J lost 4 bases, with 5 bases between them. CDR3 amino acids: CASPRTEAFF. As DNA, the CDR3 is TGTGCCAGCCCTCGCACTGAAGCTTTCTTT.

The rearrangement joins TRBV7-2 to TRBJ2-3; TRBD2 might be the D (5 bases). The V gene lost 3 bases and the J gene lost 2 bases, with 24 bases spanning the gap. CDR3 length: 19 amino acids. Germline V lookup: CDR1 SGHTA, CDR2 FQGNSA. The CDR3, as DNA: TGTGCCAGCAGCTTTTTTAATCTGCGAAGCGGCATTAACACAGATACGCAGTATTTT. Its translation is CASSFFNLRSGINTDTQYF.

The genes are TRBV11-1 and TRBJ1-6, with D possibly matching TRBD1 (5 bases). The germline CDR1 and CDR2 sequences are SGHAT and FQDESV (reference sequence). Trimming cost V 2 bases and J 4 bases, with 15 bases left between them. The CDR3 has 17 residues. CDR3 sequence: CASSLRGSGHYNSPLHF. The DNA for the CDR3 is TGTGCCAGCAGCTTAAGGGGATCCGGACATTATAATTCACCCCTCCACTTT. Supplemented by reference TRBV11-1 and TRBJ1-6, the full variable domain reads EAEVAQSPRYKITEKSQAVAFWCDPISGHATLYWYRQILGQGPELLVQFQDESVVDDSQLPKDRFSAERLKGVDSTLKIQPAELGDSAMYLCASSLRGSGHYNSPLHFGNGTRLTVT.

V gene TRBV28 combines with J gene TRBJ2-1; TRBD2 agrees at 14 bases. This CDR3 comprises 17 residues. Germline CDR1 is MDHEN and CDR2 is SYDVKM. V trimming: 4 bases; J trimming: 7 bases; junction bases outside the gene matches: 9. The CDR3 protein is CASSSLGLAGAENEQFF. The CDR3 DNA follows: TGTGCCAGCAGTTCCCTGGGACTAGCGGGAGCAGAGAATGAGCAGTTCTTC.

This chain links TRBV4-3 with TRBJ1-3; possible D gene TRBD1, 6 bases. This CDR3 contains 15 residues. CDR1 LGHNA and CDR2 YSLEER come from the germline V gene. Trimming stripped 0 bases from V and 4 bases from J, with 10 bases between. The CDR3 protein is CASSQDAGAGNTIYF. CDR3 coding DNA: TGCGCCAGCAGCCAAGATGCAGGGGCCGGAAACACCATATATTTT.